The sample holds a few counts of the clone carrying this TCR beta chain. Its matching antigen is unknown. Unique-molecular-identifier-tagged TCR beta cDNA libraries were used. T cells numbering 1 to 10 million gave rise to some 500,000 cDNA molecules. TCRdb re-called the PCR reads with MiXCR, one entry per CDR3 protein. Seen here are hundreds of thousands of distinct CDR3 sequences, about 32% observed once, and the top ten hold approximately 0.6%. The sample originates from a study of post-analysis software for immune sequencing data. Study as a whole: The courses of disease that were included comprised relapsing-remitting, secondary progressive and progressive-relapsing multiple sclerosis.

Notes on the study in general: Compared against controls, patients with multiple sclerosis displayed significantly lower normalized Chao1 diversity. When the samples were clustered directly with F measure, those that had been prepared in the same batch showed strong co-clustering. TRBV5-6, TRBV5-1 and TRBV20-1 belonged to a set of roughly 5 TRBV segments that were more frequent in patients than controls.

Germline CDR1 reads MGHDK; CDR2 reads SYGVNS. This CDR3 region has 17 residues. V lost 3 bases to trimming and J lost 4 bases, with 16 bases between them. The V gene is TRBV25-1, the J gene TRBJ2-6; tentative D call: TRBD1 (5 bases). Material: blood. The source is a girl under 18 with multiple sclerosis. DNA of the CDR3: TGTGCCAGCAGTGAGGCAGGGTATCCGCTCGGGGCCAACGTCCTGACTTTC. Translation: CASSEAGYPLGANVLTF. The whole variable domain, remainder taken from reference TRBV25-1 and TRBJ2-6, is EADIYQTPRYLVIGTGKKITLECSQTMGHDKMYWYQQDPGMELHLIHYSYGVNSTEKGDLSSESTVSRIRTEHFPLTLESARPSHTSQYLCASSEAGYPLGANVLTFGAGSRLTVL.